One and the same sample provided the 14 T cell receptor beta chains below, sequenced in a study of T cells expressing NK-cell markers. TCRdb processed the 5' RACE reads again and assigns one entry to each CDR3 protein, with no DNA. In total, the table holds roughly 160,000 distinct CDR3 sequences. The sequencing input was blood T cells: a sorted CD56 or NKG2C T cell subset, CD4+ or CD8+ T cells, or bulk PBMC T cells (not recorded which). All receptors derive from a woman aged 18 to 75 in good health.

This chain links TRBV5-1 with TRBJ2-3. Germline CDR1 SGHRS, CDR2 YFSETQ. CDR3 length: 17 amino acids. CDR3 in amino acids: CASSQGYRALRTDTQYF. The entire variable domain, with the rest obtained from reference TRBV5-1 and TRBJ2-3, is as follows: KAGVTQTPRYLIKTRGQQVTLSCSPISGHRSVSWYQQTPGQGLQFLFEYFSETQRNKGNFPGRFSGRQFSNSRSEMNVSTLELGDSALYLCASSQGYRALRTDTQYFGPGTRLTVL.

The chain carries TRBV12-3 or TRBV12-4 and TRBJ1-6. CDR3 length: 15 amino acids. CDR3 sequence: CASSLGLVGRSPLHF.

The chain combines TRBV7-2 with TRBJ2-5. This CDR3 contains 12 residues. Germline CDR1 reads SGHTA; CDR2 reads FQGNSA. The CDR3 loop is CASSLVLETQYF. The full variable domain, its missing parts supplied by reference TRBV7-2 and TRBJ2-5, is GAGVSQSPSNKVTEKGKDVELRCDPISGHTALYWYRQSLGQGLEFLIYFQGNSAPDKSGLPSDRFSAERTGGSVSTLTIQRTQQEDSAVYLCASSLVLETQYFGPGTRLLVL.

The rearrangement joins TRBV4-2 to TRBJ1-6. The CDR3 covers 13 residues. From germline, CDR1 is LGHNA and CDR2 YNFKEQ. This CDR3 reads CASSQDYNSPLHF.

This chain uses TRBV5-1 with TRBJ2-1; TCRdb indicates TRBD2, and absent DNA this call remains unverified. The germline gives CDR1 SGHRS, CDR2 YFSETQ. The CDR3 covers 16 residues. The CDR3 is CASSLGGTSGYNEQFF.

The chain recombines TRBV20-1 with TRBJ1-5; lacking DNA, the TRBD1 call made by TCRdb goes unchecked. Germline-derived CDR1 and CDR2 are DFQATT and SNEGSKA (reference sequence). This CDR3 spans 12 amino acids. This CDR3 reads CSARTGNQPQHF.

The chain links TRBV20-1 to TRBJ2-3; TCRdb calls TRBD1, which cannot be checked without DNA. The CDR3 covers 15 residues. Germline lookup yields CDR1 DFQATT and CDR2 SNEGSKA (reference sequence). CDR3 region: CSARDWGAGTDTQYF.

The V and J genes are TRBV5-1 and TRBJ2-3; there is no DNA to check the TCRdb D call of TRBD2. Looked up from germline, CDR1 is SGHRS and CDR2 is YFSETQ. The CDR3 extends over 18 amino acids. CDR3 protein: CASRLGLAGATSTDTQYF.

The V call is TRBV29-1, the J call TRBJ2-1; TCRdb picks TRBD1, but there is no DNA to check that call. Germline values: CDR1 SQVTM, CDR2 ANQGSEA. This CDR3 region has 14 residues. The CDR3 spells CSACSDYSYNEQFF.

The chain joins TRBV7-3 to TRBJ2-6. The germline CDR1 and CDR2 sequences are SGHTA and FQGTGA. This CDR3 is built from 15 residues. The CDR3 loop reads CASSPTRSGANVLTF.

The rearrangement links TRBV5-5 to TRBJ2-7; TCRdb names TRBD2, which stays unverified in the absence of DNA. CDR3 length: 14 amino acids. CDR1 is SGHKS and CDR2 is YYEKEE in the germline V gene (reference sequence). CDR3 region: CASSPLGGRYEQYF.

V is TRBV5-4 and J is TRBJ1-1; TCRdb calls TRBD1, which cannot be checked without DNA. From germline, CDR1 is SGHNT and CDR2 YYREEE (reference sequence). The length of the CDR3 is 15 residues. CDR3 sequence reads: CASSLGTGRDTEAFF.

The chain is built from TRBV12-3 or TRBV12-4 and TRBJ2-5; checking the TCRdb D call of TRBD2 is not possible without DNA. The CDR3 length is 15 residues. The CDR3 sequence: CASRTGTSLGETQYF.

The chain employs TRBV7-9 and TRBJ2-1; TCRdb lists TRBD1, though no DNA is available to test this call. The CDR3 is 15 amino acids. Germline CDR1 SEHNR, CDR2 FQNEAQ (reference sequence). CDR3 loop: CASSSDRSHYNEQFF.